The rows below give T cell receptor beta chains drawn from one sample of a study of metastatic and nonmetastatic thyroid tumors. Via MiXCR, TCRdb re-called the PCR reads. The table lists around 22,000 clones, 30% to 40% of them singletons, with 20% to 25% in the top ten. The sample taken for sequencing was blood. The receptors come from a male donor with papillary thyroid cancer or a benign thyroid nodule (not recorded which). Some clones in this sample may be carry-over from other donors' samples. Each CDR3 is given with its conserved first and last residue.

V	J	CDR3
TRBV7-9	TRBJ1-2	CASSLGGSYGYTF
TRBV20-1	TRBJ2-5	CSASQVVQETQYF
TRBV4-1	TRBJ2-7	CASSPSHQTGGGGGQYF
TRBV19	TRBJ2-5	CASSPGTDQETQYF
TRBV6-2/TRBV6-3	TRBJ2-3	CASTLTSGDTDTQYF
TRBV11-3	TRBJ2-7	CASSSGPKEAYEQYF
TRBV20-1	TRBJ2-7	CSARGTTDYEQYF
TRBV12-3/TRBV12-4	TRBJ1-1	CASSLWRDTEAFF
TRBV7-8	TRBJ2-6	CASSSSVLPGANVLTF
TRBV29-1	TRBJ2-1	CSVPTGGAYNEQFF
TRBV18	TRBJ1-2	CASSPLQDSPRWGYTF
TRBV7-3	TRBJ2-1	CASSLRGQDYNEQFF
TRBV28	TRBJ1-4	CASRLGGGANEKLFF
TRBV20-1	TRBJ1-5	CSAKDRGLISNQPQHF
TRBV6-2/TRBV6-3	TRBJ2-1	CASSYPGLAGGRNEQFF
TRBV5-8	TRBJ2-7	CASSLGTAGYEQYF
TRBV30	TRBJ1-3	CAWSTDGGNTIYF
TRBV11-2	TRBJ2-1	CASSSPPNEQFF
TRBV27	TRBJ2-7	CASRLKPNPLSAYEQYF
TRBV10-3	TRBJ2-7	CAIRQNYEQYF
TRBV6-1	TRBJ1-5	CASSPRSQTDSYQPQHF
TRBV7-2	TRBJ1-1	CASSSDKNTEAFF
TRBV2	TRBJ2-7	CASSEAPPYEQYF
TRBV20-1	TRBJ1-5	CSAPKQGGNQPQHF
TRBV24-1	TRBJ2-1	CATPGSLAGAPCYNEQFF
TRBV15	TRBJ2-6	CATSREGSGANVLTF
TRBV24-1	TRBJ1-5	CATSSEGRQPQHF
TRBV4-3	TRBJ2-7	CASSQEGARGYEQYF
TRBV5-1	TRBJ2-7	CASSLTRTYEQYF
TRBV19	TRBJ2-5	CASSRDSEETQYF
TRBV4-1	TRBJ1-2	CASSQVSGPGGYTF
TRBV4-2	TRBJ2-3	CASSQETVPSGGDTQYF
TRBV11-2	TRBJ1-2	CASSLGGTEDLYGYTF
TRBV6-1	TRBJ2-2	CASRERGTNTGELFF
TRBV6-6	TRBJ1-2	CASSYSITGGDNGYTF
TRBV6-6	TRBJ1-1	CASSYRPRNTEAFF
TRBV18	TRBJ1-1	CASSPPPNTEAFF
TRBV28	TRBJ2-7	CASSLQGYEQYF
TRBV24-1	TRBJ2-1	CATSEGRTGGISYNEQFF
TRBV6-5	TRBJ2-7	CASSYALAAYEQYF
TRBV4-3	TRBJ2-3	CASSQYRGSVSDTQYF
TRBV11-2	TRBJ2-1	CASSPSGEGVNEQFF
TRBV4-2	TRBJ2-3	CASSQGTSGTPDTQYF
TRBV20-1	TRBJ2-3	CSARGTRSLTDTQYF
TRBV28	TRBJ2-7	CASEGAGEQYF
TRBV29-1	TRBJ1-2	CSVDTGGVGGYTF
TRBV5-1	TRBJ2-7	CASSFSKGQGFYEQYF
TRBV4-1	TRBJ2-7	CASSQDYGRTYEQYF
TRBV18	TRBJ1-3	CASAQSSGNTIYF
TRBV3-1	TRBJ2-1	CASSQDLAGVNEQFF
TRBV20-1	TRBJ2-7	CSAYMPGGYEQYF
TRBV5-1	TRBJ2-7	CASSLGVSYEQYF
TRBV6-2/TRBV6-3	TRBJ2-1	CASSYLAGAFDEQFF
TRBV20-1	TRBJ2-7	CSARFLAGGLYEQYF
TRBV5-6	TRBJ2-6	CASSLGRSGANVLTF
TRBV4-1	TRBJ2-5	CASSQEPGAHCGTQYF
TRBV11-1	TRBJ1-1	CASSFPGANTEAFF
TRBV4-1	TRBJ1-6	CASSQDRGVSPLHF